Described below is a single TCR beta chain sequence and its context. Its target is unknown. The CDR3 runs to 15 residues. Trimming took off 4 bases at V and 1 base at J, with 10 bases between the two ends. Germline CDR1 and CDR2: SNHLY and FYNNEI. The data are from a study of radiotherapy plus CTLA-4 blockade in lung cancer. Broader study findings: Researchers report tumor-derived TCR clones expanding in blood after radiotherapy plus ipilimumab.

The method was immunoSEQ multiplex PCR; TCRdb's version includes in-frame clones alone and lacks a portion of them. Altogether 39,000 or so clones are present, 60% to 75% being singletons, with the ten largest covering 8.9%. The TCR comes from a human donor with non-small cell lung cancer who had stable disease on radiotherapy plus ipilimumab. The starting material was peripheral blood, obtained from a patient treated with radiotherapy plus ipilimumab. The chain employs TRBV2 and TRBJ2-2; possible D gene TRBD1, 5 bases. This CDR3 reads CASSVGHENTGELFF. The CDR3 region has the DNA TGTGCCAGCAGTGTTGGACACGAGAACACCGGGGAGCTGTTTTTT.